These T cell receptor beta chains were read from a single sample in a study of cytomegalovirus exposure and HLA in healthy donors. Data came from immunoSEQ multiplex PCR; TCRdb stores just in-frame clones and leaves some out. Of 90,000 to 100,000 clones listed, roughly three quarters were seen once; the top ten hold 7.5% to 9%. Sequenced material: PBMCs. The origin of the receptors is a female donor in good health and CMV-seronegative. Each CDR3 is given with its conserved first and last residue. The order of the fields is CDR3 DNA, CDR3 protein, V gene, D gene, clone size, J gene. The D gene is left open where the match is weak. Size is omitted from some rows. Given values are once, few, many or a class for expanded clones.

cdr3_nt: TGTGCCAGCAGCTTTGTATCGGGCGGAGGAGGGGAGACCCAGTACTTC
cdr3_aa: CASSFVSGGGGETQYF
v_call: TRBV7-2
d_call: -
clone_size: -
j_call: TRBJ2-5

cdr3_nt: TGTGCCAGCAAACAGGACACCTACGAGCAGTACTTC
cdr3_aa: CASKQDTYEQYF
v_call: TRBV2
d_call: -
clone_size: -
j_call: TRBJ2-7

cdr3_nt: TGTGCCAGCAGTTTAGACACATACGAGCAGTACTTC
cdr3_aa: CASSLDTYEQYF
v_call: TRBV28
d_call: -
clone_size: -
j_call: TRBJ2-7

cdr3_nt: TGTGCCAGCAGTAGTTCGGGTGGCTACACCTTC
cdr3_aa: CASSSSGGYTF
v_call: TRBV6-5
d_call: -
clone_size: -
j_call: TRBJ1-2

cdr3_nt: TGCGCCAGCAGCTGGGGGACTAAGCCGACCGGGTCCTACGAGCAGTACTTC
cdr3_aa: CASSWGTKPTGSYEQYF
v_call: TRBV5-1
d_call: TRBD2
clone_size: -
j_call: TRBJ2-7

cdr3_nt: TGTGCCAGCAGCGCCCTGACCGGGGAGCTGTTTTTT
cdr3_aa: CASSALTGELFF
v_call: TRBV9
d_call: -
clone_size: few
j_call: TRBJ2-2

cdr3_nt: TGTGCCAGCAGGGACAGGGGAAACACCGGGGAGCTGTTTTTT
cdr3_aa: CASRDRGNTGELFF
v_call: TRBV25-1
d_call: TRBD1
clone_size: -
j_call: TRBJ2-2

cdr3_nt: TGTGCCAGCAACCCGTTGGCCCTTGGCTACACCTTC
cdr3_aa: CASNPLALGYTF
v_call: TRBV6-5
d_call: -
clone_size: -
j_call: TRBJ1-2

cdr3_nt: TGTGCCAGCAGCTATGGGGACTCGAGGGTCGATGAGCAGTTCTTC
cdr3_aa: CASSYGDSRVDEQFF
v_call: TRBV7-9
d_call: -
clone_size: -
j_call: TRBJ2-1

cdr3_nt: TGCGCCAGCAGCTTTAATTCCCGGACAGATAATTCACCCCTCCACTTT
cdr3_aa: CASSFNSRTDNSPLHF
v_call: TRBV5-1
d_call: -
clone_size: -
j_call: TRBJ1-6

cdr3_nt: TGCGCCAGCAGATGGGACATGTCGAACACTGAAGCTTTCTTT
cdr3_aa: CASRWDMSNTEAFF
v_call: TRBV4-1
d_call: -
clone_size: medium-sized
j_call: TRBJ1-1

cdr3_nt: TGTGCCAGCAGCCTACATGGGGGGGGGAATGGCTACACCTTC
cdr3_aa: CASSLHGGGNGYTF
v_call: TRBV6-5
d_call: -
clone_size: -
j_call: TRBJ1-2

cdr3_nt: TGTGCCATCACCACAGGACAGGGTGACTATGGCTACACCTTC
cdr3_aa: CAITTGQGDYGYTF
v_call: TRBV10-3
d_call: TRBD1
clone_size: once
j_call: TRBJ1-2

cdr3_nt: TGTGCCAGCAGCTCTCTCAACACGGGGACTGAAGCTTTCTTT
cdr3_aa: CASSSLNTGTEAFF
v_call: TRBV7-9
d_call: -
clone_size: -
j_call: TRBJ1-1

cdr3_nt: TGCGCCAGCAGTCCAATAGCGGACTCCTACAATGAGCAGTTCTTC
cdr3_aa: CASSPIADSYNEQFF
v_call: TRBV4-1
d_call: -
clone_size: -
j_call: TRBJ2-1

cdr3_nt: TGTGCCAGCAGCTTCGTCAAAACAGGGGGCTGGGAGACCCAGTACTTC
cdr3_aa: CASSFVKTGGWETQYF
v_call: TRBV5-6
d_call: TRBD1
clone_size: -
j_call: TRBJ2-5

cdr3_nt: TGTGCCAGCTCACTGTTTGTTGTAGGACAGGGAGGGAACGAGCAGTACTTC
cdr3_aa: CASSLFVVGQGGNEQYF
v_call: TRBV18
d_call: -
clone_size: -
j_call: TRBJ2-7

cdr3_nt: TGCGCCAGCTTGTCACTAGACCTAGGAGCCGACTTTGGAAACACCATATATTTT
cdr3_aa: CASLSLDLGADFGNTIYF
v_call: TRBV10-1
d_call: -
clone_size: -
j_call: TRBJ1-3

cdr3_nt: TGTGCCAGTTGGGGGGGACAGGGCCAAGCTCAGCCCCAGCATTTT
cdr3_aa: CASWGGQGQAQPQHF
v_call: TRBV6-6
d_call: TRBD1
clone_size: few
j_call: TRBJ1-5

cdr3_nt: TGCGCCAGCAGTTATAGCGGGAAACACTACGAGCAGTACTTC
cdr3_aa: CASSYSGKHYEQYF
v_call: TRBV10-2
d_call: TRBD2
clone_size: -
j_call: TRBJ2-7

cdr3_nt: TGTGCCAGCAGCTTTCCAGGGGCCAGATATGGCTACACCTTC
cdr3_aa: CASSFPGARYGYTF
v_call: TRBV11-1
d_call: -
clone_size: once
j_call: TRBJ1-2

cdr3_nt: TGCGCCAGCAGCTTGGGCGGAGCCGGGGGGAACCCTTCCTACAATGAGCAGTTCTTC
cdr3_aa: CASSLGGAGGNPSYNEQFF
v_call: TRBV5-1
d_call: TRBD2
clone_size: -
j_call: TRBJ2-1

cdr3_nt: TGTGCCAGCAGCTTGGGTGGTCAGGGAGAGACCCAGTACTTC
cdr3_aa: CASSLGGQGETQYF
v_call: TRBV5-4
d_call: -
clone_size: -
j_call: TRBJ2-5

cdr3_nt: TGTGCCAGTAGTCTCGGGACTAGCGGGGGGTACTACGAGCAGTACTTC
cdr3_aa: CASSLGTSGGYYEQYF
v_call: TRBV19
d_call: TRBD2
clone_size: -
j_call: TRBJ2-7

cdr3_nt: TGTGCCAGCTCACGGGAGATTACCGGTACTGAAGCTTTCTTT
cdr3_aa: CASSREITGTEAFF
v_call: TRBV18
d_call: -
clone_size: -
j_call: TRBJ1-1

cdr3_nt: TGTGCCAGCAGCTTAGGGCGCGAGGCTAGCAGAGATGAGCAGTTCTTC
cdr3_aa: CASSLGREASRDEQFF
v_call: TRBV7-8
d_call: -
clone_size: -
j_call: TRBJ2-1

cdr3_nt: TGTGCCAGCAGCCCGACAGGGTCCCCCGCAGATACGCAGTATTTT
cdr3_aa: CASSPTGSPADTQYF
v_call: TRBV5-4
d_call: TRBD1
clone_size: -
j_call: TRBJ2-3

cdr3_nt: TGTGCCAGCAGCTTAAACGGGAGGTTCTACAATGAGCAGTTCTTC
cdr3_aa: CASSLNGRFYNEQFF
v_call: TRBV7-3
d_call: TRBD2
clone_size: -
j_call: TRBJ2-1

cdr3_nt: TGTGCCAGCAGTACCCCCAGATCTGGAAACACCATATATTTT
cdr3_aa: CASSTPRSGNTIYF
v_call: TRBV6-6
d_call: -
clone_size: -
j_call: TRBJ1-3

cdr3_nt: TGTGCCAGCGGGCGGGATGGTTCCCACGAGCAGTACTTC
cdr3_aa: CASGRDGSHEQYF
v_call: TRBV25-1
d_call: -
clone_size: -
j_call: TRBJ2-7

cdr3_nt: TGTGCCAGCAGCACAGGACAGGGCTATGGCTACACCTTC
cdr3_aa: CASSTGQGYGYTF
v_call: TRBV4-2
d_call: TRBD1
clone_size: -
j_call: TRBJ1-2

cdr3_nt: TGTGCCAGCAGCTTAGGAGGCCCTGGGGAGACCCAGTACTTC
cdr3_aa: CASSLGGPGETQYF
v_call: TRBV7-9
d_call: -
clone_size: -
j_call: TRBJ2-5

cdr3_nt: TGCAGCGCCGGGACTAGCGGGCTTAGCTCCTACAATGAGCAGTTCTTC
cdr3_aa: CSAGTSGLSSYNEQFF
v_call: TRBV29-1
d_call: TRBD2
clone_size: -
j_call: TRBJ2-1

cdr3_nt: TGTGCCAGCAGCTCCGCGGGACAGGGCCACGAGCAGTACTTC
cdr3_aa: CASSSAGQGHEQYF
v_call: TRBV5-4
d_call: TRBD1
clone_size: -
j_call: TRBJ2-7

cdr3_nt: TGCGCCAGCAGTTCAGCCGGGACAAGGTACACTGAAGCTTTCTTT
cdr3_aa: CASSSAGTRYTEAFF
v_call: TRBV5-1
d_call: -
clone_size: -
j_call: TRBJ1-1